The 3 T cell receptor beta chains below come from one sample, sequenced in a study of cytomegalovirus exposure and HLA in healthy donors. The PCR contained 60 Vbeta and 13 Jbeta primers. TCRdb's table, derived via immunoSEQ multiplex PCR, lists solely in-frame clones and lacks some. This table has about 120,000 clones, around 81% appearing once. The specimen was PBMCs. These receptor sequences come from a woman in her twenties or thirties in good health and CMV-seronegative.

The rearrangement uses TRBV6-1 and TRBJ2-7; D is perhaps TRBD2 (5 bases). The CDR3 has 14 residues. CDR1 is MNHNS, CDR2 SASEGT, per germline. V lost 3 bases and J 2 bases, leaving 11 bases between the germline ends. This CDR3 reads CASSDGLIPYEQYF. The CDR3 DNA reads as TGTGCCAGCAGTGACGGACTTATCCCCTACGAGCAGTACTTC.

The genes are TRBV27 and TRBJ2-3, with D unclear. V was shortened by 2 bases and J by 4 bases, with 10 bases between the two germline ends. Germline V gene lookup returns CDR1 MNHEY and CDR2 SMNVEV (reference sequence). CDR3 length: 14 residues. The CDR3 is CASSLIVAPDTQYF. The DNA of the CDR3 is TGTGCCAGCAGTTTAATCGTGGCCCCAGATACGCAGTATTTT.

The CDR3 nucleotides are TGTGCCAGCAGCTTTGGGCGCCTAAATGAGCAGTTCTTC. It yields the protein CASSFGRLNEQFF. The V and J genes are TRBV7-3 and TRBJ2-1; no firm D call. The V end was cut by 3 bases, the J end by 7 bases, with 10 bases between. The CDR3 has 13 residues. Germline CDR1 is SGHTA and CDR2 is FQGTGA. The whole variable domain, remainder taken from reference TRBV7-3 and TRBJ2-1, is GAGVSQTPSNKVTEKGKYVELRCDPISGHTALYWYRQSLGQGPEFLIYFQGTGAADDSGLPNDRFFAVRPEGSVSTLKIQRTERGDSAVYLCASSFGRLNEQFFGPGTRLTVL.